Included here is one T cell receptor beta chain sequence, with context. From germline, CDR1 is LGHDT and CDR2 YNNKEL (reference sequence). The CDR3 contains 13 residues. The V and J ends lost 1 base and 2 bases respectively, with 5 bases between them. This sample was included in a study of control samples from healthy donors and cancer patients. Generated by immunoSEQ multiplex PCR, the TCRdb table keeps only in-frame clones and is missing some. The table lists around 94,000 clones, roughly 93% of them singletons. This receptor was taken from a woman aged 25 to 39 in good health. Material for sequencing was blood. V is TRBV3-1 (or the pseudogene TRBV3-2) and J is TRBJ1-2; D possibly corresponds to TRBD1 (5 bases). This CDR3 reads CASSQGQNYGYTF. CDR3 nucleotides: TGTGCCAGCAGCCAAGGACAGAACTATGGCTACACCTTC.